These 15 T cell receptor beta chains originate from one sample sequenced in a study of shared clonotypes between healthy human individuals. Only in-frame clones appear in the TCRdb table, and some are missing; sequencing was by immunoSEQ multiplex PCR. The repertoire consists of around 480,000 clones, with nearly 80% occurring once and the leading ten covering under 15%. Sequenced sample: PBMCs. The receptors derive from a woman aged 35 to 49 in good health. Some clones in this sample may be carry-over from other donors' samples.

The J gene is TRBJ1-4, the V gene TRBV19; 9 nucleotides align to TRBD1. Germline V gene lookup returns CDR1 LNHDA and CDR2 SQIVND (reference sequence). V shed 6 bases, J shed 6 bases, and the junction held 8 bases outside the gene matches. The CDR3 has 15 residues. CDR3 amino acids: CASRSGDRVYEKLFF. The CDR3 DNA is TGTGCCAGTAGGTCCGGGGACAGGGTCTATGAAAAACTGTTTTTT.

V and J are TRBV10-3 and TRBJ2-5; the match to TRBD1 covers 10 bases. This CDR3 has 16 amino acids. Trimming at V came to 3 bases and at J to 2 bases, leaving 6 bases not matched to a gene. Germline lookup yields CDR1 ENHRY and CDR2 SYGVKD. The CDR3 here is CAISEVMGQGQETQYF. CDR3 DNA: TGTGCCATCAGTGAAGTGATGGGACAGGGGCAAGAGACCCAGTACTTC.

This clone was seen only once. The chain uses TRBV11-2 and TRBJ2-7, with D perhaps being TRBD1 or TRBD2 (6 bases each). V was cut by 5 bases and J by 6 bases, with 23 bases left in between. Germline V lookup: CDR1 SGHAT, CDR2 FQNNGV. The CDR3 totals 16 residues. The CDR3 bases are TGTGCCAGCAGCCCCACCGGGGGCAAGGTTCTGAGCGAGCAGTACTTC. Its translation is CASSPTGGKVLSEQYF.

About this clone itself: Different DNA sequences within this sample yield the same CDR3. The genes are TRBV18 and TRBJ1-4; TRBD1 might be the D (5 bases). Trimming took off 1 base at V and 7 bases at J, with 10 bases between the two ends. CDR3 size: 14 residues. CDR1 and CDR2 (germline): KGHSH, LQKENI. Here the CDR3 reads CASSPLGRGEKLFF. In DNA form, the CDR3 reads TGTGCCAGCTCACCACTTGGTAGGGGTGAAAAACTGTTTTTT.

The chain employs TRBV7-6 and TRBJ1-2; no definite D call. The V gene's germline CDR1 is SGHVS and CDR2 FNYEAQ. The CDR3 is 16 amino acids. The germline V and J ends were trimmed by 5 bases and 4 bases, with 20 bases remaining between them. The CDR3, as DNA: TGTGCCAGCAGCCCCTCCCGAAGTTTGGGAGGCTATGGCTACACCTTC. Translating it yields CASSPSRSLGGYGYTF.

This chain joins TRBV4-3 and TRBJ2-1; 10 nucleotides align to TRBD1. This CDR3 region has 16 residues. Germline-derived CDR1 and CDR2 are LGHNA and YSLEER. J was trimmed by 7 bases and V by 0 bases; bases with no gene match: 6. Here the CDR3 DNA reads TGCGCCAGCAGCCAAGATGTTGGGACAGGGGTTAATGAGCAGTTCTTC. Protein sequence: CASSQDVGTGVNEQFF.

As to this clone: Other DNA sequences in this specimen translate into the identical CDR3. The rearrangement uses TRBV4-1 and TRBJ2-3; TRBD2 aligns across 11 bases. The CDR3 is 16 amino acids. V shed 3 bases and J 3 bases; nucleotides not matched to a gene: 5. The germline CDR1 and CDR2 sequences are MGHRA and YSYEKL. Written as DNA, the CDR3 is TGCGCCAGCAGCCAGATAGCGGGAGGGCCTACAGATACGCAGTATTTT. Protein product: CASSQIAGGPTDTQYF.

CDR3: CASSQGQRGQETQYF. The CDR3, as DNA: TGCGCCAGCAGCCAAGGACAGAGAGGCCAAGAGACCCAGTACTTC. The chain carries TRBV5-1 and TRBJ2-5; perhaps TRBD1 as D (6 bases). V was trimmed by 4 bases and J by 1 base, leaving 14 bases between them. Looked up from germline, CDR1 is SGHRS and CDR2 is YFSETQ. CDR3 size: 15 residues.

The gene calls are TRBV28 and TRBJ2-7; D possibly uses TRBD1 or TRBD2 (5 bases each). The CDR3 extends over 14 amino acids. Germline-derived CDR1 and CDR2 are MDHEN and SYDVKM. Deletions cut 5 bases from V and 6 bases from J, with 17 bases between. CDR3 residues: CASSHGTDPSEQYF. The CDR3 DNA follows: TGTGCCAGCAGTCACGGGACGGACCCTTCCGAGCAGTACTTC.

The chain has TRBV30 and TRBJ2-5, with TRBD2 matching over 14 bases. The CDR3 runs 16 residues. With 3 bases clipped from V and 7 bases from J, the junction kept 10 bases outside the gene matches. Germline V lookup: CDR1 GTSNPN, CDR2 SVGIG (reference sequence). The CDR3 nucleotides are TGTGCCTGGAGCCTAGGGACTAGCGGGAGAGTCGGGACCCAGTACTTC. It codes for CAWSLGTSGRVGTQYF. Looking up the rest from reference TRBV30 and TRBJ2-5 gives the full variable domain: SQTIHQWPATLVQPVGSPLSLECTVEGTSNPNLYWYRQAAGRGLQLLFYSVGIGQISSEVPQNLSASRPQDRQFILSSKKLLLSDSGFYLCAWSLGTSGRVGTQYFGPGTRLLVL.

This rearrangement joins TRBV7-9 to TRBJ1-2; D call uncertain. The germline V gene encodes CDR1 SEHNR and CDR2 FQNEAQ (reference sequence). Trimming cost V 5 bases and J 1 base, with 11 bases left between them. There are 14 residues in the CDR3. Here the CDR3 reads CASSPSQFNYGYTF. In nucleotides, the CDR3 is TGTGCCAGCAGCCCTAGTCAGTTTAACTATGGCTACACCTTC.

The chain employs TRBV7-8 and TRBJ2-7, with D possibly being TRBD1 (5 bases). Deletions cut 1 base from V and 3 bases from J, with 7 bases between. This CDR3 spans 13 amino acids. CDR1 is SGHVS, CDR2 FQNEAQ, per germline. CDR3 DNA: TGTGCCAGCAGCTTAGTACAGGACTACGAGCAGTACTTC. Its protein is CASSLVQDYEQYF.

The chain uses TRBV7-9 and TRBJ2-7; 14 bases are a match to TRBD2. V lost 5 bases to trimming and J lost 1 base; unmatched junction nucleotides: 7. Germline V gene lookup returns CDR1 SEHNR and CDR2 FQNEAQ (reference sequence). The CDR3 runs to 17 residues. The CDR3 DNA follows: TGTGCCAGCAGCCCGGGTGGACTAGCGGGAGGTTCCTACGAGCAGTACTTC. Protein product: CASSPGGLAGGSYEQYF. Based on the CDR3 plus reference TRBV7-9 and TRBJ2-7, the full variable domain is DTGVSQNPRHKITKRGQNVTFRCDPISEHNRLYWYRQTLGQGPEFLTYFQNEAQLEKSRLLSDRFSAERPKGSFSTLEIQRTEQGDSAMYLCASSPGGLAGGSYEQYFGPGTRLTVT.

This rearrangement joins TRBV6-6 to TRBJ1-4; TRBD1 matches at 7 bases. This CDR3 region has 15 residues. With 5 bases clipped from V and 4 bases from J, the junction kept 7 bases outside the gene matches. The germline V gene encodes CDR1 MNHNY and CDR2 SVGAGI (reference sequence). DNA for the CDR3: TGTGCCAGCAGTACAGGGGTCGGTGGTAATGAAAAACTGTTTTTT. Protein product: CASSTGVGGNEKLFF.

This chain uses TRBV29-1 with TRBJ2-7, with 9 bases that match TRBD1. Trimming cost V 2 bases and J 3 bases; bases outside gene matches: 5. Germline CDR1 reads SQVTM; CDR2 reads ANQGSEA. The CDR3 extends over 14 amino acids. The CDR3 DNA is TGCAGCGTTGAAACCGGGACAGGGTTCTACGAGCAGTACTTC. This translates into CSVETGTGFYEQYF.